Reported below is one T cell receptor (beta chain). Primers included in the PCR were 60 Vbeta and 13 Jbeta primers. Clones were read by immunoSEQ multiplex PCR, and TCRdb kept only the in-frame ones, dropping some. This table holds some 110,000 clones, approximately 70% found once. Germline loops: CDR1 SNHLY, CDR2 FYNNEI. The CDR3 spans 14 residues. Trimming cost V 3 bases and J 0 bases, with 8 bases left between them. The source of the sample is a study of cytomegalovirus exposure and HLA in healthy donors. The sample taken for sequencing was PBMCs. This clonotype was obtained from a woman aged 30 to 39 in good health and CMV-seronegative. The V and J genes are TRBV2 and TRBJ1-2; no firm D call. The CDR3 region has the DNA TGTGCCAGCAGTGATGTACAGCCTAACTATGGCTACACCTTC. This sequence encodes CASSDVQPNYGYTF.